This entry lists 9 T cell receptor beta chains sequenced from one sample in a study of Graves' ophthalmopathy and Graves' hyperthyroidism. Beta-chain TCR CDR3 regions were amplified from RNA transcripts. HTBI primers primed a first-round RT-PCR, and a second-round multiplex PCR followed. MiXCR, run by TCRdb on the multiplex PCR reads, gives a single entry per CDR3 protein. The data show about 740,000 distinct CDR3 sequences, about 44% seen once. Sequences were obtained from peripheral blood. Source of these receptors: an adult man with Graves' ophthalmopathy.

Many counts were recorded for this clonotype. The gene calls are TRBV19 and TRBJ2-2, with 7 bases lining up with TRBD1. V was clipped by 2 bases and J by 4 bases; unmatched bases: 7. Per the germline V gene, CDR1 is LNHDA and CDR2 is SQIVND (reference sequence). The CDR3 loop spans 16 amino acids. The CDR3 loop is CASSIRGGRGTGELFF. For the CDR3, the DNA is TGTGCCAGTAGTATACGAGGGGGCAGAGGCACCGGGGAGCTGTTTTTT.

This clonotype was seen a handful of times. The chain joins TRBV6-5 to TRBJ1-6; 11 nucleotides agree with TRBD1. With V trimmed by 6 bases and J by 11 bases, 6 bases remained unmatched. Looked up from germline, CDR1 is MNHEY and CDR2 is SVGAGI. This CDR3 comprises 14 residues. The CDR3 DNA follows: TGTGCCAGCAGACCGGGACAGGGGGTACCACCCCTCCACTTT. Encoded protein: CASRPGQGVPPLHF.

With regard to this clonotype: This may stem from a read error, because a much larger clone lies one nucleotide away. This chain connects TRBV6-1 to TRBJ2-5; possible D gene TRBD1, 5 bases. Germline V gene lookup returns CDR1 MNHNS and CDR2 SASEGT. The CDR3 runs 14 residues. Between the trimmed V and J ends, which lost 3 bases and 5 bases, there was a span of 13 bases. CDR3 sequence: CASSESSGRETQYF. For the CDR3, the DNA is TGTGCCAGCAGTGAGTCTTCAGGGCGCGAGACCCAGTACTTC.

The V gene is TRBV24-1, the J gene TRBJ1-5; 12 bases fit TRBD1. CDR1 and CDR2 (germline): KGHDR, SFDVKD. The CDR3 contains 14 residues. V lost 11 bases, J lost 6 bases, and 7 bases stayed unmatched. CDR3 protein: CAISAGQGAQPQHF. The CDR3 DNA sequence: TGTGCCATCAGCGCGGGACAGGGGGCTCAGCCCCAGCATTTT.

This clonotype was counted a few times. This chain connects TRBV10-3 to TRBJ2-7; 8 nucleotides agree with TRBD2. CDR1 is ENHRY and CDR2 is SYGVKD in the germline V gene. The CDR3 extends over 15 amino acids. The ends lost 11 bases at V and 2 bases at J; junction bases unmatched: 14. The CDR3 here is CASWSQRETTYEQYF. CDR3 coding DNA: TGTGCCTCCTGGAGTCAGCGGGAGACTACCTACGAGCAGTACTTC.

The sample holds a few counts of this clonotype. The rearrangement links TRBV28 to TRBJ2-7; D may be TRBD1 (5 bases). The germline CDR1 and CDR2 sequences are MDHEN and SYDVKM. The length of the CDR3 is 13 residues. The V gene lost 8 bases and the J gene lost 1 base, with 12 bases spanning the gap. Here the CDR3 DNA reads TGTGCCAGCCTTTCCCAGGGTTCCTACGAGCAGTACTTC. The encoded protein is CASLSQGSYEQYF.

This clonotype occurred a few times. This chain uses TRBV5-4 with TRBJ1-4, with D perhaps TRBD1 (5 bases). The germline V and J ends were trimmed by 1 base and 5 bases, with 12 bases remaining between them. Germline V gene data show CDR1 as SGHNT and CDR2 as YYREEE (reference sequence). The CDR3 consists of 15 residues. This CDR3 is CASSLMGGRNEKLFF. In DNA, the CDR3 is TGTGCCAGCAGCTTGATGGGGGGGAGAAATGAAAAACTGTTTTTT. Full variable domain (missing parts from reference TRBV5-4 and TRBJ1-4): ETGVTQSPTHLIKTRGQQVTLRCSSQSGHNTVSWYQQALGQGPQFIFQYYREEENGRGNFPPRFSGLQFPNYSSELNVNALELDDSALYLCASSLMGGRNEKLFFGSGTQLSVL.

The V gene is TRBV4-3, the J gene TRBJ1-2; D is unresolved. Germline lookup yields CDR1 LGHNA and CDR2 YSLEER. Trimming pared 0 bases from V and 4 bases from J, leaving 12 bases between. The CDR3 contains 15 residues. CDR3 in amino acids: CASSQESLTAYGYTF. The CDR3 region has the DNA TGCGCCAGCAGCCAAGAATCCCTAACAGCCTATGGCTACACCTTC.

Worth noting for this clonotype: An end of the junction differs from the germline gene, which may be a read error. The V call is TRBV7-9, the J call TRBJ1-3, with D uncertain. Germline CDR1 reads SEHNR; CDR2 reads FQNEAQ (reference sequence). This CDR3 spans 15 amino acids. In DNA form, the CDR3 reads TGCGCCAGCAGCCCGAACGGATACTCTGGAAACACCATATATTTT. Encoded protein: CASSPNGYSGNTIYF.